The TCR beta chain under discussion was sequenced for a study of OX40 agonist ivuxolimab in advanced cancers. General study results and limits: The study observed clonal expansion of CD4+ and CD8+ blood T cells by week 6 at 0.1 to 3.0 mg/kg. Researchers report that CD8+ T cells had, on average, more expanded clones than CD4+.

Points on this clone: Antigen specificity is unknown.

If patients had autoimmune disease history or systemic immunosuppression, they were excluded. Sequenced by immunoSEQ multiplex PCR; TCRdb stores in-frame clones only, minus some. This sample yields tens of thousands of clones, of which approximately 88% are seen a single time; 34% belongs to the top ten. Germline V gives CDR1 SNHLY, CDR2 FYNNEI. The CDR3 extends over 17 amino acids. V was clipped by 4 bases and J by 10 bases, with 29 bases between them. The material was CD4+ or CD8+ T cells sorted from blood, obtained in a trial of the OX40 agonist ivuxolimab. The receptor comes from an adult with an advanced solid tumor such as melanoma, head and neck, liver or kidney cancer. The chain couples TRBV2 to TRBJ2-7; the D gene is possibly TRBD2 (7 bases). CDR3 coding DNA: TGTGCCAGCAGTGGGCAGGGGAGAGTTAGCGGGCGTTCTCTCCAGTACTTC. This translates into CASSGQGRVSGRSLQYF.